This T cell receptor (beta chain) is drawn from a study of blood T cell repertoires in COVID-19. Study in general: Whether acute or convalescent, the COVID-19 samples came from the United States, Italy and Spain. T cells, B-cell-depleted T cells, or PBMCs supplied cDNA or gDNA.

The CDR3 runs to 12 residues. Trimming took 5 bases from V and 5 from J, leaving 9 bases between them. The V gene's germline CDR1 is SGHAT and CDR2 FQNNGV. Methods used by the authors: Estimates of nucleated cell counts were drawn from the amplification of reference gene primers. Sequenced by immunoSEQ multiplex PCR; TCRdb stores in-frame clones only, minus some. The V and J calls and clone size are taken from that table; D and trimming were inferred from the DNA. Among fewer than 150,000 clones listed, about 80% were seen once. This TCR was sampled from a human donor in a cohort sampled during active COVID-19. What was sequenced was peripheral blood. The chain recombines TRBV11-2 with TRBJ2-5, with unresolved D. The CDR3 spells CASSPPGETQYF. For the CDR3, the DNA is TGTGCCAGCAGCCCTCCCGGGGAGACCCAGTACTTC. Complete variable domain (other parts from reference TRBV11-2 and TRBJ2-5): EAGVAQSPRYKIIEKRQSVAFWCNPISGHATLYWYQQILGQGPKLLIQFQNNGVVDDSQLPKDRFSAERLKGVDSTLKIQPAKLEDSAVYLCASSPPGETQYFGPGTRLLVL.